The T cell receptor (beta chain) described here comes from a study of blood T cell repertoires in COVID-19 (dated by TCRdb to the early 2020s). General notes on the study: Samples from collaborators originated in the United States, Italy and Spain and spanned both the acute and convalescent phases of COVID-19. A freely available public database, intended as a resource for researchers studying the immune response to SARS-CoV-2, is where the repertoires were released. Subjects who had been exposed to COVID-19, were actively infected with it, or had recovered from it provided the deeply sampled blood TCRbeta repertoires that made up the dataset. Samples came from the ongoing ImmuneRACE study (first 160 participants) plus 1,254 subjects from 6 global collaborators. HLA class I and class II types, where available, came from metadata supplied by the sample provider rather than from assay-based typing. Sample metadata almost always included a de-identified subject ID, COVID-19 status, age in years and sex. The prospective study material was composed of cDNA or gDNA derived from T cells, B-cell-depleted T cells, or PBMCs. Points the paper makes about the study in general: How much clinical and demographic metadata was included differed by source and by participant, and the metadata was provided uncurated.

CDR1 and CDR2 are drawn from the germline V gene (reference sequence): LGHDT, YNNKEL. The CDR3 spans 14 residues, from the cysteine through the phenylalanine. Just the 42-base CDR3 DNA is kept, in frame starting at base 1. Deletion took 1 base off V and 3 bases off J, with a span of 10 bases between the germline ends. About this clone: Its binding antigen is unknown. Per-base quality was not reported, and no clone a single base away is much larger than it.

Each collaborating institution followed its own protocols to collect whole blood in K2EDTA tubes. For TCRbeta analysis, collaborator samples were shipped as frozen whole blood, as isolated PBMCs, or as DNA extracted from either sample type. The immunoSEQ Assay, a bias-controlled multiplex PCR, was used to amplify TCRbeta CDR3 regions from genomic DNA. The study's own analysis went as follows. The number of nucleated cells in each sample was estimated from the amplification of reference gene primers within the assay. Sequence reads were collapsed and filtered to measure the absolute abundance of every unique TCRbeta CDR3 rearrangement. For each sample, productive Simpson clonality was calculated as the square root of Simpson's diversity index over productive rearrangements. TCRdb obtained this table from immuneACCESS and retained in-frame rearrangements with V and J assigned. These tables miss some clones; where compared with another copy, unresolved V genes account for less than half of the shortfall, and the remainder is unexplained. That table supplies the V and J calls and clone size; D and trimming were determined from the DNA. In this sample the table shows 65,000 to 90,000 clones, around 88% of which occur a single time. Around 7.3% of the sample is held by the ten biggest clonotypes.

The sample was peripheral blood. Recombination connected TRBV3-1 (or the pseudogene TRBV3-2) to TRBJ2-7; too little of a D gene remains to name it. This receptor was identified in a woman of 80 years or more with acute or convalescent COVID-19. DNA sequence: TGTGCCAGCAGCCAAGGCAGACACAACTACGAGCAGTACTTC. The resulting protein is CASSQGRHNYEQYF.